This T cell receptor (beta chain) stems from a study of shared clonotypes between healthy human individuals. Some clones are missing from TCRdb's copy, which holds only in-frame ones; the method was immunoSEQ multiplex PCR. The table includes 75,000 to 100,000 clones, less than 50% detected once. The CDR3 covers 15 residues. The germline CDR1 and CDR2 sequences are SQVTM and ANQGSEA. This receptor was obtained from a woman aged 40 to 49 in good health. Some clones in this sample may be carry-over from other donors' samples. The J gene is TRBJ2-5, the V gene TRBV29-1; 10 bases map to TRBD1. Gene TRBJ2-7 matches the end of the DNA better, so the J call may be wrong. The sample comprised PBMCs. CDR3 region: CSVEARDRGFNEQYF. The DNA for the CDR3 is TGCAGCGTTGAAGCCCGGGACAGGGGTTTCAACGAGCAGTACTTC.